Shown below are 25 T cell receptor beta chains from a single sample sequenced in a study of T cells in Graves' hyperthyroidism and ophthalmopathy. Amplification targeted TCR beta CDR3 regions from RNA transcripts. An initial round of RT-PCR targeting the TCR CDR3 relied on the HTBI primer set. One entry per CDR3 protein, called by TCRdb with MiXCR from the multiplex PCR reads. Seen here are about 290,000 distinct CDR3 sequences, around 15% observed once, and the top ten hold approximately 60%. The specimen was blood. These receptors came from a woman aged 55-70 years with Graves' ophthalmopathy.

CDR3 region: CASSAGLAGEHEQFF. The CDR3 DNA reads as TGTGCCAGCAGCGCGGGACTAGCGGGGGAGCATGAGCAGTTCTTC. This chain links TRBV9 with TRBJ2-1; the match to TRBD2 covers 14 bases. Germline CDR1 SGDLS, CDR2 YYNGEE. The CDR3 consists of 15 residues. V lost 3 bases and J lost 8; bases outside the gene matches: 4.

The gene calls are TRBV11-1 and TRBJ2-1; 13 bases map to TRBD2. The germline V gene encodes CDR1 SGHAT and CDR2 FQDESV (reference sequence). This CDR3 is built from 15 residues. With V trimmed by 5 bases and J by 7 bases, 5 bases remained unmatched. In nucleotides, the CDR3 is TGTGCCAGCAGCCCCGGACTAGCGGGAGCAAATGAGCAGTTCTTC. The encoded protein is CASSPGLAGANEQFF.

This clonotype occurred many times. V gene TRBV2 combines with J gene TRBJ1-5; D is undetermined. V was clipped by 3 bases and J by 4 bases, with 10 bases between them. CDR3 length equals 14 residues. The germline V gene encodes CDR1 SNHLY and CDR2 FYNNEI. The CDR3 DNA follows: TGTGCCAGCAGTGATAAACAGTCAAATCAGCCCCAGCATTTT. Translated: CASSDKQSNQPQHF.

The chain joins TRBV6-1 to TRBJ2-7; no definite D call. CDR1 is MNHNS and CDR2 is SASEGT in the germline V gene. The CDR3 has 14 residues. Trimming shortened V by 3 bases and J by 0 bases, and 9 bases separated the two germline ends. The CDR3 reads CASSDQYASYEQYF. In DNA form, the CDR3 reads TGTGCCAGCAGTGACCAGTACGCCTCCTACGAGCAGTACTTC.

This clonotype was seen only a few times. The chain couples TRBV6-2 or TRBV6-3 to TRBJ2-6, with TRBD1 identical over 9 bases. This CDR3 comprises 15 residues. V lost 8 bases, J lost 3 bases, and 5 bases stayed unmatched. Germline lookup yields CDR1 MNHEY and CDR2 SVGEGT. The CDR3 coding sequence is TGTGCCAGCGTTACAGGGGGCGATGGGGCCAACGTCCTGACTTTC. It codes for CASVTGGDGANVLTF.

This clonotype was counted many times. The chain uses TRBV28 and TRBJ2-1; D gene ambiguous. The V gene lost 5 bases and the J gene lost 9 bases, with 8 bases spanning the gap. Germline V lookup: CDR1 MDHEN, CDR2 SYDVKM. The CDR3 length is 11 residues. The CDR3, as DNA: TGTGCCAGCAGTCCCGCCCTTGAGCAGTTCTTC. This gives the protein CASSPALEQFF. Complete variable domain (other parts from reference TRBV28 and TRBJ2-1): DVKVTQSSRYLVKRTGEKVFLECVQDMDHENMFWYRQDPGLGLRLIYFSYDVKMKEKGDIPEGYSVSREKKERFSLILESASTNQTSMYLCASSPALEQFFGPGTRLTVL.

This clonotype showed up many times. The chain combines TRBV7-2 with TRBJ2-7; 9 nucleotides agree with TRBD1. Germline CDR1 is SGHTA and CDR2 is FQGNSA. Trimming took 6 bases from V and 3 from J; bases not matched to a gene: 9. The CDR3 totals 15 residues. The CDR3 spells CASSWDRDGFYEQYF. CDR3 in DNA: TGTGCCAGCAGTTGGGACAGGGACGGATTCTACGAGCAGTACTTC.

This clonotype appeared a few times. Mismatch with germline at one junction end may stem from a read error. The chain couples TRBV7-9 to TRBJ2-2; 9 nucleotides agree with TRBD2. The CDR3 runs 15 residues. Per germline, CDR1 SEHNR and CDR2 FQNEAQ (reference sequence). This chain's CDR3 is CASSVAGVAAGELFF. CDR3 sequence (DNA): TGTGCCAGCAGCGTAGCGGGAGTAGCCGCCGGGGAGCTGTTTTTT.

This clonotype was seen more than once but under ten times. J is TRBJ2-7 and V is TRBV14; TRBD1 or TRBD2 may be the D gene (5 bases each). This CDR3 contains 14 residues. Germline V lookup: CDR1 SGHDN, CDR2 FVKESK. V lost 4 bases to trimming and J lost 5 bases, with 15 bases between them. The CDR3 reads CASSLEGWVNEQYF. DNA of the CDR3: TGTGCCAGCAGCCTAGAGGGGTGGGTAAACGAGCAGTACTTC.

The genes are TRBV6-1 and TRBJ1-5, with D unclear. This CDR3 region has 17 residues. V dropped 2 bases and J dropped 0 bases, with 14 bases sitting between them. Germline V CDR1 and CDR2: MNHNS, SASEGT. The CDR3 loop reads CASSETQSSLSNQPQHF. The CDR3, as DNA: TGTGCCAGCAGTGAAACCCAGAGTTCGCTTAGCAATCAGCCCCAGCATTTT.

J is TRBJ2-6 and V is TRBV7-8; D remains unclear. Germline values: CDR1 SGHVS, CDR2 FQNEAQ. The CDR3 consists of 14 residues. Trimming left V 1 base short and J 4 bases short, with 5 bases between. The CDR3 DNA reads as TGTGCCAGCAGCTTAGTAGCCGGGGCCAACGTCCTGACTTTC. Translating it yields CASSLVAGANVLTF.

The chain recombines TRBV5-1 with TRBJ2-1; maybe TRBD1 (6 bases). V was pared by 5 bases and J by 2 bases, with 11 bases between. Germline V gives CDR1 SGHRS, CDR2 YFSETQ. CDR3 length: 14 amino acids. As DNA, the CDR3 is TGCGCCAGCAGGGAACAGGGAGCCTACAATGAGCAGTTCTTC. This gives the protein CASREQGAYNEQFF.

This clonotype was seen once. Being one base from a much bigger clone, this may be a read error. The rearrangement joins TRBV27 to TRBJ2-5, with 11 positions matching TRBD2. The CDR3 consists of 17 residues. V was pared by 5 bases and J by 5 bases, with 13 bases of the junction left unmatched. Germline CDR1 reads MNHEY; CDR2 reads SMNVEV (reference sequence). Written as DNA, the CDR3 is TGTGCCAGCAGTCTGAACCCTACTAGCGGGAGCCAGGAGACCCAGTACTTC. Its translation is CASSLNPTSGSQETQYF.

Notes on this clonotype: This may be a read error, as it is one base from a much larger clone. V gene TRBV7-2 combines with J gene TRBJ2-3; TRBD1 matches at 10 bases. CDR1 and CDR2 from the germline V gene are SGHTA and FQGNSA. This CDR3 is 16 amino acids long. Trimming at V came to 2 bases and at J to 3 bases, leaving 5 bases not matched to a gene. The CDR3 region is CASSLPSGQGTDTQYF. In DNA, the CDR3 is TGTGCCAGCAGCTTACCTTCGGGACAGGGGACAGATACGCAGTATTTT. The variable domain in full, completed from reference TRBV7-2 and TRBJ2-3, reads GAGVSQSPSNKVTEKGKDVELRCDPISGHTALYWYRQSLGQGLEFLIYFQGNSAPDKSGLPSDRFSAERTGGSVSTLTIQRTQQEDSAVYLCASSLPSGQGTDTQYFGPGTRLTVL.

This clonotype was detected ten times or more. This chain uses TRBV5-1 with TRBJ2-7, with no clear D. Trimming left V 4 bases short and J 2 bases short, with 13 bases between. Germline V gene lookup returns CDR1 SGHRS and CDR2 YFSETQ. The CDR3 is 14 residues long. The CDR3 protein is CASSARAEPYEQYF. CDR3 in DNA: TGCGCCAGCAGCGCCCGGGCCGAGCCCTACGAGCAGTACTTC.

This clonotype has ten or more counts. The genes are TRBV6-2 or TRBV6-3 and TRBJ2-5, with TRBD2 as a possible D gene (6 bases). This CDR3 spans 14 amino acids. With 2 bases removed from V and 1 base from J, the gap between germline ends came to 8 bases. Looked up from germline, CDR1 is MNHEY and CDR2 is SVGEGT. CDR3 nucleotide sequence: TGTGCCAGCAGTTACCGGGGGTCCCAAGAGACCCAGTACTTC. This codes for CASSYRGSQETQYF.

CDR3 protein: CASSQVPRTAAYGYTF. CDR3 in DNA: TGCGCCAGCAGCCAAGTACCCCGGACAGCTGCCTATGGCTACACCTTC. The chain uses TRBV4-1 and TRBJ1-2; a possible D gene is TRBD1 (6 bases). Germline V lookup: CDR1 MGHRA, CDR2 YSYEKL. V shed 1 base and J shed 4 bases, with 16 bases lying between them. The CDR3 consists of 16 residues.

In its sample, this clonotype was seen many times. V and J are TRBV18 and TRBJ1-2; D gene uncertain. The V gene lost 3 bases and the J gene lost 7 bases, with 15 bases spanning the gap. The CDR3 extends over 14 amino acids. Germline CDR1 and CDR2: KGHSH and LQKENI. The CDR3 nucleotides read TGTGCCAGCTCACCCGACACGAGCCGCCCTGGCTACACCTTC. Translation: CASSPDTSRPGYTF.

This clonotype was detected ten times or more. The V gene is TRBV2, the J gene TRBJ2-1; D uncertain. CDR3 length: 13 residues. The germline V gene has CDR1 SNHLY and CDR2 FYNNEI. The germline V and J ends were trimmed by 7 bases and 0 bases, with 7 bases remaining between them. The CDR3 DNA reads as TGTGCCAGCATGGTTAGCTCCTACAATGAGCAGTTCTTC. It is translated as CASMVSSYNEQFF.

This clonotype was counted at least ten times. This sequence joins TRBV5-6 and TRBJ1-5; the D gene is possibly TRBD1 (5 bases). Germline CDR1 is SGHDT and CDR2 is YYEEEE. Trimming took off 1 base at V and 1 base at J, with 6 bases between the two ends. CDR3 length: 14 residues. CDR3 sequence reads: CASSLRQSNQPQHF. In DNA, the CDR3 is TGTGCCAGCAGCTTGCGACAGAGCAATCAGCCCCAGCATTTT.

V and J are TRBV6-1 and TRBJ1-2; D may be TRBD1 (6 bases). Between the trimmed V and J ends, which lost 6 bases and 6 bases, there was a span of 20 bases. The CDR3 totals 15 residues. CDR1 and CDR2 (germline): MNHNS, SASEGT. The chain's CDR3 is CASRTTGSAFDGYTF. CDR3 coding DNA: TGTGCCAGCAGAACGACAGGATCCGCGTTTGATGGCTACACCTTC.

V and J are TRBV19 and TRBJ1-5; the match to TRBD1 covers 7 bases. Trimming cost V 5 bases and J 4 bases; bases outside gene matches: 2. This CDR3 comprises 13 residues. Germline CDR1 is LNHDA and CDR2 is SQIVND (reference sequence). The CDR3 here is CASSWDRNQPQHF. CDR3 DNA: TGTGCCAGTAGTTGGGACAGAAATCAGCCCCAGCATTTT.

This clonotype showed up just a few times. The J gene is TRBJ1-1, the V gene TRBV20-1, with 9 bases that match TRBD1. J lost 0 bases, V lost 5 bases, and 7 bases had no gene match. The CDR3 sequence is 15 residues long. Germline assignment: CDR1 DFQATT and CDR2 SNEGSKA (reference sequence). The CDR3 sequence is CSALAGTGMNTEAFF. CDR3 bases: TGCAGTGCTCTAGCCGGGACAGGGATGAACACTGAAGCTTTCTTT.

The genes are TRBV5-8 and TRBJ1-6; D is unresolved. Germline V gene sequence: CDR1 SGHTS, CDR2 YDEGEE. Trimming stripped 4 bases from V and 10 bases from J, with 12 bases between. The CDR3 has 13 residues. The CDR3 spells CASSISVGSPLHF. In DNA form, the CDR3 reads TGTGCCAGCAGCATCAGCGTTGGGTCACCCCTCCACTTT.

This clonotype was seen more than once but under ten times. The chain links TRBV28 to TRBJ1-2, with D possibly being TRBD1 (5 bases). Germline V gene lookup returns CDR1 MDHEN and CDR2 SYDVKM. The CDR3 runs to 15 residues. V was trimmed by 9 bases and J by 2 bases, leaving 19 bases between them. CDR3 DNA: TGTGCCAGTTCCTACTCCCTGGGGCTAAACTATGGCTACACCTTC. It is translated as CASSYSLGLNYGYTF.